A single sample gave rise to the 6 T cell receptor beta chains below, sequenced in a study of OX40 agonist ivuxolimab in advanced cancers. TCRdb's copy holds only in-frame clones and misses some; the assay was immunoSEQ multiplex PCR. The table lists some 30,000 clones, 79% of them singletons. The sequencing here drew on CD4+ or CD8+ T cells sorted from blood, taken in a trial of the OX40 agonist ivuxolimab. The receptors come from an adult with an advanced solid tumor such as melanoma, head and neck, liver or kidney cancer.

The gene calls are TRBV4-2 and TRBJ1-6; a possible D gene is TRBD1 (5 bases). The CDR3 sequence is 18 residues long. CDR1 and CDR2 from the germline V gene are LGHNA and YNFKEQ. V was clipped by 0 bases and J by 7 bases, with 19 bases between them. CDR3 nucleotides: TGTGCCAGCAGCCAAGAGGGGGGGTACGCAGGGAACAATTCACCCCTCCACTTT. This gives the protein CASSQEGGYAGNNSPLHF.

V and J are TRBV7-2 and TRBJ2-7; 8 bases align to TRBD2. V lost 2 bases to trimming and J lost 0 bases; unmatched junction nucleotides: 6. Looked up from germline, CDR1 is SGHTA and CDR2 is FQGNSA. The CDR3 is 16 amino acids. In nucleotides, the CDR3 is TGTGCCAGCAGCTTAATTAGTAGCGGGGACTCCTACGAGCAGTACTTC. Translation: CASSLISSGDSYEQYF.

The rearrangement uses TRBV6-6 and TRBJ1-3, with D perhaps matching TRBD1 (5 bases). This CDR3 comprises 16 residues. The V and J ends lost 4 bases and 4 bases respectively, with 17 bases between them. Germline V CDR1 and CDR2: MNHNY, SVGAGI (reference sequence). The CDR3 reads CASSWGTSSTGNTIYF. CDR3 sequence (DNA): TGTGCCAGCAGTTGGGGGACTTCCAGCACGGGAAACACCATATATTTT.

This clone rates as large. V is TRBV10-3 and J is TRBJ2-7; tentatively, D is TRBD1 (6 bases). V shed 2 bases and J shed 4 bases, with 12 bases lying between them. This CDR3 comprises 14 residues. The V gene's germline CDR1 is ENHRY and CDR2 SYGVKD. CDR3 in amino acids: CAISEQGSGYEQYF. The CDR3 DNA sequence: TGTGCCATCAGTGAGCAGGGGTCGGGTTACGAGCAGTACTTC.

The chain has TRBV5-4 and TRBJ1-2; no clear D gene. The CDR3 loop spans 13 amino acids. With 0 bases removed from V and 0 bases from J, the gap between germline ends came to 3 bases. Germline lookup yields CDR1 SGHNT and CDR2 YYREEE (reference sequence). Written as DNA, the CDR3 is TGTGCCAGCAGCTTGGACGCTAACTATGGCTACACCTTC. The encoded protein is CASSLDANYGYTF.

The chain couples TRBV7-8 to TRBJ2-7; possibly TRBD1 or TRBD2 for D (7 bases each). Per the germline V gene, CDR1 is SGHVS and CDR2 is FQNEAQ. Between the trimmed V and J ends, which lost 2 bases and 3 bases, there was a span of 14 bases. The length of the CDR3 is 15 residues. The CDR3 sequence is CASSLHQGGFYEQYF. CDR3 bases: TGTGCCAGCAGCTTACATCAGGGGGGGTTCTACGAGCAGTACTTC.